The 21 T cell receptor beta chains below come from one sample, sequenced in a study of T cell changes during pregnancy in multiple sclerosis. Data came from immunoSEQ multiplex PCR; TCRdb stores just in-frame clones and leaves some out. The top ten clones hold 0.95% to 1.5% of a sample with approximately 100,000 clones, more than 90% of them seen once. This material consisted of peripheral blood, taken in the second trimester of pregnancy. Receptor source: a female donor with multiple sclerosis, enrolled in a pregnancy study.

The genes are TRBV7-9 and TRBJ1-4, with D unresolved. The CDR3 has 15 residues. In germline, CDR1 is SEHNR, CDR2 FQNEAQ (reference sequence). The V end lost 0 bases, the J end lost 3 bases, and 8 bases lay between the germline ends. The CDR3 region is CASSLAGVANEKLFF. Here the CDR3 DNA reads TGTGCCAGCAGCTTAGCCGGGGTAGCTAATGAAAAACTGTTTTTT.

The chain couples TRBV18 to TRBJ2-1; 11 positions agree with TRBD2. V trimming: 5 bases; J trimming: 4 bases; junction bases outside the gene matches: 4. Germline loops: CDR1 KGHSH, CDR2 LQKENI. The CDR3 spans 15 residues. The CDR3 here is CASSIAGGPYNEQFF. CDR3 in DNA: TGTGCCAGCTCAATAGCGGGAGGGCCTTACAATGAGCAGTTCTTC.

The chain is built from TRBV5-1 and TRBJ2-5; 11 bases map to TRBD2. Losses at the gene ends were 2 bases for V and 5 bases for J; bases not matched to a gene: 2. In germline, CDR1 is SGHRS, CDR2 YFSETQ. This CDR3 spans 14 amino acids. Here the CDR3 DNA reads TGCGCCAGCAGCTTTAGCGGGGGGGCGGAGACCCAGTACTTC. It is translated as CASSFSGGAETQYF.

The chain combines TRBV18 with TRBJ1-5; TRBD1 matches 9 bases. The CDR3 contains 16 residues. Unmatched junction bases numbered 3, after V lost 3 bases and J lost 0 bases. Germline V gene lookup returns CDR1 KGHSH and CDR2 LQKENI. The CDR3 loop is CASSPGTGNSNQPQHF. CDR3 bases: TGTGCCAGCTCACCTGGGACAGGGAATAGCAATCAGCCCCAGCATTTT.

The chain uses TRBV6-5 and TRBJ2-4; D gene unclear. Trimming stripped 2 bases from V and 0 bases from J, with 11 bases between. This CDR3 spans 16 amino acids. In germline, CDR1 is MNHEY, CDR2 SVGAGI. CDR3 residues: CASSYVCLLAKNIQYF. CDR3 nucleotide sequence: TGTGCCAGCAGTTACGTCTGTTTACTAGCCAAAAACATTCAGTACTTC.

This CDR3 is CASSEFSGTQETQYF. CDR3 nucleotide sequence: TGTGCCAGCAGTGAATTTTCAGGAACCCAAGAGACCCAGTACTTC. The chain employs TRBV25-1 and TRBJ2-5, with D unclear. Germline values: CDR1 MGHDK, CDR2 SYGVNS. This CDR3 spans 15 amino acids. The ends were cut back, 1 base at V and 1 base at J, with 10 bases in the middle.

The rearrangement joins TRBV19 to TRBJ1-4, with D perhaps TRBD1 (6 bases). Trimming stripped 6 bases from V and 5 bases from J, with 16 bases between. CDR3 length: 15 amino acids. Germline CDR1 reads LNHDA; CDR2 reads SQIVND (reference sequence). The DNA for the CDR3 is TGTGCCAGTAGCCCTCCCAGGGGCGCAAATGAAAAACTGTTTTTT. Translation gives CASSPPRGANEKLFF.

This rearrangement joins TRBV5-5 to TRBJ1-1, with a weak D call TRBD1 (6 bases). Between the trimmed V and J ends, which lost 4 bases and 1 base, there was a span of 20 bases. This CDR3 is 17 amino acids long. Germline V CDR1 and CDR2: SGHKS, YYEKEE (reference sequence). CDR3 region: CASSPLAQGTRNTEAFF. DNA of the CDR3: TGTGCCAGCAGCCCGCTCGCGCAGGGGACTAGGAACACTGAAGCTTTCTTT.

The V call is TRBV7-9, the J call TRBJ2-7; 10 bases are shared with TRBD1. The CDR3 length is 14 residues. Germline-derived CDR1 and CDR2 are SEHNR and FQNEAQ (reference sequence). V was pared by 5 bases and J by 4 bases, with 5 bases of the junction left unmatched. In DNA, the CDR3 is TGTGCCAGCAGCAGCCGGGACAGGGGTTACGAGCAGTACTTC. Translation gives CASSSRDRGYEQYF.

This chain connects TRBV6-1 to TRBJ2-6; D is possibly TRBD1 (5 bases). CDR3 length: 16 residues. Trimming removed 4 bases at V and 0 bases at J, with 10 bases between. CDR1 MNHNS and CDR2 SASEGT come from the germline V gene. The CDR3, as DNA: TGTGCCAGCAGTGCCCCAGGGATCTCTGGGGCCAACGTCCTGACTTTC. It is translated as CASSAPGISGANVLTF.

The gene calls are TRBV5-4 and TRBJ1-3, with 8 positions matching TRBD1. Germline V gives CDR1 SGHNT, CDR2 YYREEE (reference sequence). The CDR3 runs to 16 residues. Losses at the gene ends were 0 bases for V and 2 bases for J; bases not matched to a gene: 4. This CDR3 reads CASSLDQGAAGNTIYF. The CDR3 DNA follows: TGTGCCAGCAGCTTGGATCAGGGGGCAGCTGGAAACACCATATATTTT.

The genes are TRBV27 and TRBJ2-5; TRBD2 agrees at 13 bases. The length of the CDR3 is 16 residues. CDR1 MNHEY and CDR2 SMNVEV come from the germline V gene (reference sequence). The ends lost 2 bases at V and 7 bases at J; junction bases unmatched: 7. CDR3: CASSLGLAGVGGTQYF. In nucleotides, the CDR3 is TGTGCCAGCAGTTTAGGACTAGCGGGGGTGGGAGGGACCCAGTACTTC.

J is TRBJ1-2 and V is TRBV5-4; 8 bases line up with TRBD1. The CDR3 sequence is 18 residues long. The germline CDR1 and CDR2 sequences are SGHNT and YYREEE (reference sequence). Trimming at V came to 0 bases and at J to 0 bases, leaving 10 bases not matched to a gene. The CDR3 DNA sequence: TGTGCCAGCAGCTTGGTGGGGACAGGTCTTCTCTCTAACTATGGCTACACCTTC. This sequence encodes CASSLVGTGLLSNYGYTF.

The chain carries TRBV30 and TRBJ1-5; TRBD1 matches at 7 bases. The V gene end was trimmed by 3 bases and the J gene end by 5 bases; junction bases not matched to a gene: 4. Per germline, CDR1 GTSNPN and CDR2 SVGIG (reference sequence). The CDR3 covers 13 residues. Here the CDR3 DNA reads TGTGCCTGGAGGGGACAGACCTATCAGCCCCAGCATTTT. Translated, it gives CAWRGQTYQPQHF.

The chain joins TRBV6-1 to TRBJ2-7; D is unclear. Trimming took 1 base from V and 2 from J, leaving 12 bases between them. The germline V gene encodes CDR1 MNHNS and CDR2 SASEGT. The CDR3 runs to 15 residues. The CDR3 protein is CASSEGLIVPYEQYF. In DNA form, the CDR3 reads TGTGCCAGCAGTGAAGGTTTAATAGTGCCCTACGAGCAGTACTTC.

The V gene is TRBV28, the J gene TRBJ2-3; a weak D match, TRBD1 (6 bases). V was trimmed by 8 bases and J by 3 bases, leaving 15 bases between them. The CDR3 length is 14 residues. Germline lookup yields CDR1 MDHEN and CDR2 SYDVKM. This chain's CDR3 is CASAKGEITDTQYF. The CDR3 coding sequence is TGTGCCAGCGCCAAGGGGGAGATTACAGATACGCAGTATTTT.

This clone was observed once. The V gene is TRBV9, the J gene TRBJ2-1; possible D gene TRBD2, 5 bases. Germline V CDR1 and CDR2: SGDLS, YYNGEE. Trimming removed 0 bases at V and 7 bases at J, with 11 bases between. The CDR3 length is 14 residues. The CDR3: CASSVELASNEQFF. The CDR3 nucleotides read TGTGCCAGCAGCGTAGAATTAGCGTCAAATGAGCAGTTCTTC.

The chain combines TRBV10-2 with TRBJ1-1, with D hard to call. V lost 2 bases, J lost 5 bases, and 9 bases lay in between. This CDR3 comprises 13 residues. CDR1 WSHSY and CDR2 SAAADI come from the germline V gene. As DNA, the CDR3 is TGCGCCAGCAGTGAGAACGCGGGGACTGAAGCTTTCTTT. The encoded protein is CASSENAGTEAFF.

This rearrangement joins TRBV5-8 to TRBJ2-7; the match to TRBD1 covers 8 bases. The CDR3 is made up of 15 amino acids. Trimming took 4 bases from V and 4 from J; bases not matched to a gene: 10. In germline, CDR1 is SGHTS, CDR2 YDEGEE. In DNA form, the CDR3 reads TGTGCCAGCAGCGCCACGGACAGGGCGCCTTACGAGCAGTACTTC. This sequence encodes CASSATDRAPYEQYF. Full variable domain (outside the CDR3, taken from reference TRBV5-8 and TRBJ2-7): EAGVTQSPTHLIKTRGQQATLRCSPISGHTSVYWYQQALGLGLQFLLWYDEGEERNRGNFPPRFSGRQFPNYSSELNVNALELEDSALYLCASSATDRAPYEQYFGPGTRLTVT.

The CDR3: CASSVEGGRGWDEQFF. CDR3 nucleotides: TGTGCCAGCAGCGTAGAAGGCGGGAGGGGGTGGGATGAGCAGTTCTTC. V usage is TRBV9 and J usage is TRBJ2-1, with TRBD2 identical over 9 bases. V lost 0 bases and J lost 8; bases outside the gene matches: 9. CDR3 size: 16 residues. Germline CDR1 reads SGDLS; CDR2 reads YYNGEE.

The chain combines TRBV29-1 with TRBJ1-2; 10 bases map to TRBD1. V shed 7 bases, J shed 9 bases, and the junction held 11 bases outside the gene matches. The CDR3 contains 13 residues. Germline assignment: CDR1 SQVTM and CDR2 ANQGSEA. Written as DNA, the CDR3 is TGCAGCGCCCGACCGGGACAGGGGACTAGCTACACCTTC. This encodes CSARPGQGTSYTF.